The T cell receptor beta chain described here comes from a study of T-cell memory formation after mild COVID-19 (dated by TCRdb to the early 2020s). With regard to the full study: Most TCR sequence clusters were specific to one of the two donors. Two young, previously healthy adult volunteers made up the cohort, one male and one female. T-cell clones expanding and contracting after mild COVID-19 in two donors were tracked by longitudinal TCRalpha and TCRbeta repertoire sequencing.

Inclusive of the bounding cysteine and phenylalanine, the CDR3 is 13 residues long. The only DNA kept is the CDR3, 39 bases in frame from the first base. V is trimmed back by 1 base and J by 6 bases, and the junction contains 3 bases that no gene match accounts for. The CDR1 and CDR2 encoded by the germline V gene are SGDLS and YYNGEE. Ficoll-Paque density gradient centrifugation was the method used to isolate PBMCs. Instrument on record: Illumina NovaSeq 6000. TCRalpha and TCRbeta cDNA libraries were constructed by 5'RACE with constant-segment primers, with sample barcodes and unique molecular identifiers being introduced. Trizol reagent was used to extract RNA from every sample. Libraries were amplified in two PCR steps, with a second sample barcode and Illumina TruSeq adapters added in the second step. Sequencing of the libraries was done on an Illumina NovaSeq, producing 2 x 150 bp paired-end reads. In the original analysis: The reads were demultiplexed and collapsed into UMI-guided consensus sequences using migec v1.2.7. With mixcr v2.1.11, UMI consensuses were aligned to TRA and TRB V and J templates and assembled into clonotypes. Clonotypes were classified as expanded or contracted when called significant by both edgeR and NoisET, with noise models trained on biological replicates. For edgeR calls, the cutoffs were a false discovery rate-adjusted p below 0.01 and a log2 fold-change threshold of 1. As an exploratory analysis of dynamics, max-normalized trajectories of the 1000 most abundant clonotypes were examined with PCA combined with hierarchical clustering. The CD4 or CD8 phenotype of responding clones was assigned using the separately sequenced CD4+ and CD8+ repertoires. TCRdb itself trimmed the public reads at Q25 with fastp, ran MiXCR and retained productive beta chains. Each entry is one CDR3 protein sequence, shown with its most common DNA and genes. TCRdb assigned the V and J calls; the authors' analysis was not used. The sample records a few hundred thousand distinct CDR3 sequences, about 16% of which are singletons. In total, the top ten clones hold roughly 21% of the sample.

Points the paper makes about the study in general: Clones that contracted from day 15 to 85 showed balanced CD4/CD8 phenotypes, whereas a second wave of clones that expanded from day 15 to 37 leaned towards CD4+. The second-wave clones that peaked on day 37 were not confirmed to be SARS-CoV-2 specific. Some responding clones were found in pre-infection memory, which suggests that pre-existing cross-reactive memory T cells took part in the SARS-CoV-2 response. Only a couple of mild cases were covered in the study, and larger cohorts including severe cases with pre-infection samples were considered necessary. Contracting CD4+ clones appeared mostly in the CM and EM memory subsets, whereas CD8+ clones were enriched in EMRA.

This clonotype was picked up one time. Its antigen is unknown. No qualities accompany the bases; no much larger clone lies one base away. A read on its own is weak evidence. The sequenced sample consisted of PBMCs or a T cell subset sorted from them (not recorded which). The TCR comes from a man aged 18 to 30 who had mild COVID-19 (a few samples of this study predate the infection). The sample titles of this study are shuffled in the database, so cell type and time point are left out; the donor was told from shared clones. The chain couples TRBV9 to TRBJ2-7, with 8 bases in between that match TRBD1. The CDR3 sequence is CASSVQGASEQYF. Read as DNA, the sequence is TGTGCCAGCAGCGTACAGGGGGCCTCCGAGCAGTACTTC.